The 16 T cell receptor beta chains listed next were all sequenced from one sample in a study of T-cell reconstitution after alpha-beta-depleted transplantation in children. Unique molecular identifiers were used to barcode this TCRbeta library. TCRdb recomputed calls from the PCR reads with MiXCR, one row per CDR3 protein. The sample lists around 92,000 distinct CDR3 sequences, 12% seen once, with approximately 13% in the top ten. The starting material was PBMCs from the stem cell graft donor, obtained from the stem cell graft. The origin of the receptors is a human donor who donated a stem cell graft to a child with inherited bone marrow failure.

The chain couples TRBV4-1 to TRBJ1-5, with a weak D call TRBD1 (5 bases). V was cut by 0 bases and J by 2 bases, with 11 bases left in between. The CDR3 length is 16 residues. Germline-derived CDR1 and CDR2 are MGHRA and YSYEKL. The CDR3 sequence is CASSQDGGIGNQPQHF. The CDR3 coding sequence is TGCGCCAGCAGCCAAGATGGGGGGATAGGCAATCAGCCCCAGCATTTT.

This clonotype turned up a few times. CDR3 DNA: TGTGCCAGTAGTATAAGGCCAGGGGTTGGCTACTATGGCTACACCTTC. Translated, it gives CASSIRPGVGYYGYTF. The gene calls are TRBV19 and TRBJ1-2, with D possibly TRBD1 on 6 matching bases. V lost 2 bases and J 3 bases, leaving 16 bases between the germline ends. The CDR3 is 16 amino acids. Germline V gives CDR1 LNHDA, CDR2 SQIVND (reference sequence).

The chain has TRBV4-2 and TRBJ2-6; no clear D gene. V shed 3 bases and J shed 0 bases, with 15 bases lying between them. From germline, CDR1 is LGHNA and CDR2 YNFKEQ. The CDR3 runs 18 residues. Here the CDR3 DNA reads TGTGCCAGCAGCCATGTCACAACGGATTACTCTGGGGCCAACGTCCTGACTTTC. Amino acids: CASSHVTTDYSGANVLTF.

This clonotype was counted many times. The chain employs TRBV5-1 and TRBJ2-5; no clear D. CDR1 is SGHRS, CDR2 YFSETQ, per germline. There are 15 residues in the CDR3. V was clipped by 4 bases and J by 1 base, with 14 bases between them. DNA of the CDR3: TGCGCCAGCAGCCGATTCTCAGGAATCCAAGAGACCCAGTACTTC. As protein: CASSRFSGIQETQYF.

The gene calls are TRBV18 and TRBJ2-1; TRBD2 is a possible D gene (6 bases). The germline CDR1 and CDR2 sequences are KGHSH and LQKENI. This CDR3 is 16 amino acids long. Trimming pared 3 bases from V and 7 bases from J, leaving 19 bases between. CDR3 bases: TGTGCCAGCTCACCGCCGGGTAGTCTTCGGGGGAATGAGCAGTTCTTC. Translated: CASSPPGSLRGNEQFF.

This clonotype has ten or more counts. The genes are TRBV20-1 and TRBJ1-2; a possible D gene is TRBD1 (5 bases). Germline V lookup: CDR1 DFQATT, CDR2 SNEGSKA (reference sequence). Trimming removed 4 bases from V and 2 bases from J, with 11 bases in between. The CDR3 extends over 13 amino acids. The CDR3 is CSATGGANYGYTF. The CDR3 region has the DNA TGCAGTGCTACCGGGGGAGCCAACTATGGCTACACCTTC.

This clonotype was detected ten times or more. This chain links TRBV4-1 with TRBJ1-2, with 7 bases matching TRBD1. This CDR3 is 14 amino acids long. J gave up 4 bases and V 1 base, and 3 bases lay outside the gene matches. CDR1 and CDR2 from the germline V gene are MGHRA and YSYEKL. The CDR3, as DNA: TGCGCCAGCAGCCAAGGGGGACAGTCCTATGGCTACACCTTC. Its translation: CASSQGGQSYGYTF.

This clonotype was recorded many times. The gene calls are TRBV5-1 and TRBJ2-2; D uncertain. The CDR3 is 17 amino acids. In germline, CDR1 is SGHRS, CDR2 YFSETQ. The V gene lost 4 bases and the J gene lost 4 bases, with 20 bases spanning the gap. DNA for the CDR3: TGCGCCAGCAGCACCGGACCCGACAACTGGGGCACCGGGGAGCTGTTTTTT. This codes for CASSTGPDNWGTGELFF.

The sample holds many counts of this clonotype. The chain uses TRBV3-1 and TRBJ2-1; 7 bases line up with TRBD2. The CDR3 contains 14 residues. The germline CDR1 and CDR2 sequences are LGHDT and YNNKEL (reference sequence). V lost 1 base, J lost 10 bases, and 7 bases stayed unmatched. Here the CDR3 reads CASSQGSGIGEQFF. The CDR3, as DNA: TGTGCCAGCAGCCAAGGCAGCGGGATAGGGGAGCAGTTCTTC.

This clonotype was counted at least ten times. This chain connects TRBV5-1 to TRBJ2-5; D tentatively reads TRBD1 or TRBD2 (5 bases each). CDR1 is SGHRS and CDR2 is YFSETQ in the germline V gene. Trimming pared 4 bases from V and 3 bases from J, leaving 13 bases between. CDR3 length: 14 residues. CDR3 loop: CASSEGPNEETQYF. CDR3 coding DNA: TGCGCCAGCAGCGAGGGACCGAACGAAGAGACCCAGTACTTC.

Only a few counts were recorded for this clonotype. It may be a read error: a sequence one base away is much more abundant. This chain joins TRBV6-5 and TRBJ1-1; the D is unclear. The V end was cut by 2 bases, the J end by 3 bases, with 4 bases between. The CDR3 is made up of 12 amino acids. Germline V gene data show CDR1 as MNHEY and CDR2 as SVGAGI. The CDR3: CASSYGDTEAFF. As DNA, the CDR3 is TGTGCCAGCAGTTACGGGGACACTGAAGCTTTCTTT.

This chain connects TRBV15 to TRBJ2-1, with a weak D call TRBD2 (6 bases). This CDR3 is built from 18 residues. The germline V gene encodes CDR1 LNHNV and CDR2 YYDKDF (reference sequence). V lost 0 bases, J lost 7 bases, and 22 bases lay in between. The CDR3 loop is CATSRDSGPGLNGNEQFF. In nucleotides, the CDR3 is TGTGCCACCAGCAGAGATAGCGGTCCGGGACTCAACGGGAATGAGCAGTTCTTC.

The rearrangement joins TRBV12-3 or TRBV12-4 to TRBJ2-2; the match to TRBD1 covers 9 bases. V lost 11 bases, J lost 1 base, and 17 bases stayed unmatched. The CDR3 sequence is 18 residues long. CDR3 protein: CALSQTEGQGMNTGELFF. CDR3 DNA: TGTGCCCTCAGTCAGACCGAGGGACAGGGAATGAACACCGGGGAGCTGTTTTTT.

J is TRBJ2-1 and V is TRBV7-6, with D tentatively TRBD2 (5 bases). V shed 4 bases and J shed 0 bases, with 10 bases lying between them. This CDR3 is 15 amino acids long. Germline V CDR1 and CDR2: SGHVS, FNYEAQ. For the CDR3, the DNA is TGTGCCAGCAGCTATAGCGCCAGCTCCTACAATGAGCAGTTCTTC. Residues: CASSYSASSYNEQFF.

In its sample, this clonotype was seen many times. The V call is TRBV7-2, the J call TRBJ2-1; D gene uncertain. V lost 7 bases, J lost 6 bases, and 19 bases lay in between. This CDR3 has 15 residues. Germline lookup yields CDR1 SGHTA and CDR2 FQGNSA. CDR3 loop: CASTTVGPVGNEQFF. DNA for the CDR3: TGTGCCAGCACCACAGTAGGACCAGTTGGCAATGAGCAGTTCTTC.

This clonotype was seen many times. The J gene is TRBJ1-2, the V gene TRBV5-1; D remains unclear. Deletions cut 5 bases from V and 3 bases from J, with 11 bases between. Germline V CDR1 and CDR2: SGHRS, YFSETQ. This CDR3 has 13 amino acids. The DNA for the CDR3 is TGCGCCAGCAGTTTCGACATAGACTATGGCTACACCTTC. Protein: CASSFDIDYGYTF.